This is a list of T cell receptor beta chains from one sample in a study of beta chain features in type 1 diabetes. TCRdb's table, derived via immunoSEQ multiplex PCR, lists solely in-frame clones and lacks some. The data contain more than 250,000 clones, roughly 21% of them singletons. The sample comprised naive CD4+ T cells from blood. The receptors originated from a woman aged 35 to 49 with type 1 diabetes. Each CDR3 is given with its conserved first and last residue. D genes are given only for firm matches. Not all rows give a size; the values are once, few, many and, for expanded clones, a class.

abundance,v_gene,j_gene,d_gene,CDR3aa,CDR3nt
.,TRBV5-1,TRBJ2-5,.,CASSLAPGGGETQYF,TGCGCCAGCAGCTTGGCCCCTGGGGGCGGAGAGACCCAGTACTTC
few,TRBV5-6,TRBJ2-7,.,CASSSMTVRYEQYF,TGTGCCAGCAGCTCCATGACAGTCCGCTACGAGCAGTACTTC
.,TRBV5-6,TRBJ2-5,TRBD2,CASTGLAGGMETQYF,TGTGCCAGCACCGGACTAGCGGGGGGTATGGAGACCCAGTACTTC
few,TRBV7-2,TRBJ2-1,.,CASSLGWTVYNEQFF,TGTGCCAGCAGCTTAGGTTGGACAGTATACAATGAGCAGTTCTTC
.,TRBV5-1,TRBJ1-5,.,CASSLVAGGNQPQHF,TGCGCCAGCAGCTTGGTGGCAGGGGGCAATCAGCCCCAGCATTTT
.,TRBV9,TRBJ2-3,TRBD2,CASSVGGSGGRYADTQYF,TGTGCCAGCAGCGTAGGGGGTAGCGGGGGGCGATACGCAGATACGCAGTATTTT
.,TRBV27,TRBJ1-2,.,CASSFGGTDYGYTF,TGTGCCAGCAGTTTCGGGGGTACGGACTATGGCTACACCTTC
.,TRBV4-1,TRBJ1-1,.,CASRGRMNTEAFF,TGCGCCAGCAGGGGCCGCATGAACACTGAAGCTTTCTTT
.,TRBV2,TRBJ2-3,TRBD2,CASSHLAGGGTDTQYF,TGTGCCAGCAGCCATCTAGCGGGAGGGGGCACAGATACGCAGTATTTT
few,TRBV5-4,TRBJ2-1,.,CASSLAWGDYNEQFF,TGTGCCAGCAGCTTGGCCTGGGGGGACTACAATGAGCAGTTCTTC
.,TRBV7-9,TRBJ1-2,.,CASTPVGGTGYTF,TGTGCCAGCACCCCCGTGGGCGGGACCGGCTACACCTTC
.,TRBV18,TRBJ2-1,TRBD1,CASSRGQEQFF,TGTGCCAGCTCACGGGGACAGGAGCAGTTCTTC
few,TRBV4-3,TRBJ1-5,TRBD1,CASSLDRVSNQPQHF,TGCGCCAGCAGCCTCGACAGGGTGAGCAATCAGCCCCAGCATTTT
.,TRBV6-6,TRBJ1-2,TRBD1,CASIKTGGRDYGYTF,TGTGCCAGCATTAAAACAGGGGGCAGAGACTATGGCTACACCTTC
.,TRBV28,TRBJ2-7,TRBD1,CASSPRGTGAYEQYF,TGTGCCAGCAGTCCTCGTGGGACAGGGGCCTACGAGCAGTACTTC
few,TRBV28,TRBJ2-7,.,CASSSTRPPPYEQYF,TGTGCCAGCAGTTCTACCCGTCCTCCCCCCTACGAGCAGTACTTC
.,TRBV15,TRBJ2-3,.,CATSSGANPDTQYF,TGTGCCACCAGCAGTGGGGCCAACCCAGATACGCAGTATTTT
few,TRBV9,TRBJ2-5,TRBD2,CAAKSGSGSETQYF,TGTGCAGCTAAAAGTGGTAGCGGGAGTGAGACCCAGTACTTC
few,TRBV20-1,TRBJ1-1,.,CSARAEFEAFF,TGCAGTGCTAGAGCGGAGTTTGAAGCTTTCTTT
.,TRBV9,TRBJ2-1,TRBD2,CASSVASGGYNEQFF,TGTGCCAGCAGCGTGGCTAGCGGGGGATACAATGAGCAGTTCTTC
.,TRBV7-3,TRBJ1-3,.,CASSPTGSGNTIYF,TGTGCCAGCAGCCCGACGGGTTCTGGAAACACCATATATTTT
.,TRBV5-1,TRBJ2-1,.,CASSLGVGASEQFF,TGCGCCAGCAGCTTGGGGGTGGGGGCAAGTGAGCAGTTCTTC
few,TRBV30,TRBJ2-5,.,CASSRFRETQYF,TGTGCCTCCTCAAGATTTCGGGAGACCCAGTACTTC
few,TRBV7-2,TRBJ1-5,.,CASSSDISNQPQHF,TGTGCCAGCAGCTCGGACATATCCAATCAGCCCCAGCATTTT
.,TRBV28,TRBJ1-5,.,CASSLVVGAGQPQHF,TGTGCCAGCAGTTTAGTGGTGGGGGCAGGGCAGCCCCAGCATTTT
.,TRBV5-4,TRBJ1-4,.,CASSEQGRDEKLFF,TGTGCCAGCAGCGAGCAGGGGAGGGATGAAAAACTGTTTTTT
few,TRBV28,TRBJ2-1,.,CASSFGSYNEQFF,TGTGCCAGCAGTTTCGGGTCCTACAATGAGCAGTTCTTC
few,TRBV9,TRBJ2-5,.,CASSGGGWMEETQYF,TGTGCCAGCTCAGGAGGAGGGTGGATGGAGGAGACCCAGTACTTC
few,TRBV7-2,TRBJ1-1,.,CASSLLGGAAEAFF,TGTGCCAGCAGCTTACTTGGGGGGGCGGCTGAAGCTTTCTTT
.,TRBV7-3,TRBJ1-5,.,CASSVTVDQPQHF,TGTGCCAGCAGCGTGACAGTAGATCAGCCCCAGCATTTT
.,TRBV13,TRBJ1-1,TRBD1,CASSLEGATEAFF,TGTGCCAGCAGCTTAGAGGGGGCCACTGAAGCTTTCTTT
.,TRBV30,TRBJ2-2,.,CAWSPFEGWGEAGELFF,TGTGCCTGGAGTCCTTTTGAGGGTTGGGGGGAGGCAGGGGAGCTGTTTTTT
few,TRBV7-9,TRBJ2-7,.,CASSEGGGEQYF,TGTGCCAGCAGCGAGGGAGGGGGCGAGCAGTACTTC
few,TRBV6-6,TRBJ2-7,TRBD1,CASSSWTGNEQYF,TGTGCCAGCAGTTCCTGGACAGGGAACGAGCAGTACTTC
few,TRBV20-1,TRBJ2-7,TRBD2,CSASGGREYF,TGCAGTGCTAGTGGGGGGAGGGAGTACTTC
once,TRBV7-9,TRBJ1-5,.,CASSPDRYQPQHF,TGTGCCAGCAGCCCAGACAGATATCAGCCCCAGCATTTT
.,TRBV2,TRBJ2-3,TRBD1,CASSDTGEDTQYF,TGTGCCAGCAGCGATACAGGGGAGGATACGCAGTATTTT
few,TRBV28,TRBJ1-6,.,CASSPRPGRGSSYNSPLHF,TGTGCCAGCAGCCCACGGCCCGGTCGAGGGAGCTCCTATAATTCACCCCTCCACTTT
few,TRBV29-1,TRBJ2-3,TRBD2,CSVEVLTGGGTQYF,TGCAGCGTTGAGGTCTTGACGGGGGGGGGAACGCAGTATTTT
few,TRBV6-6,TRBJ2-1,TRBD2,CASSYSLAGVNEQFF,TGTGCCAGCAGTTACTCCCTAGCGGGAGTTAATGAGCAGTTCTTC
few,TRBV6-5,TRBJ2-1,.,CASSWGSAENEQFF,TGTGCCAGCAGTTGGGGATCAGCGGAGAATGAGCAGTTCTTC
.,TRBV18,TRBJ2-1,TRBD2,CASSPASGYNEQFF,TGTGCCAGCTCACCAGCTAGCGGTTACAATGAGCAGTTCTTC